Given below is one T cell receptor (beta chain) in context. This sample was included in a study of cytomegalovirus exposure and HLA in healthy donors. PCR used 60 Vbeta primers and 13 Jbeta primers. TCRdb keeps only in-frame clones here, not all; method: immunoSEQ multiplex PCR. The table includes 100,000 or so clones, 75% detected once. This CDR3 is 15 amino acids long. Losses at the gene ends were 4 bases for V and 6 bases for J; bases not matched to a gene: 7. CDR1 SGDLS and CDR2 YYNGEE come from the germline V gene. This TCR was sampled from a woman under 30 in good health and CMV-seropositive. The specimen was PBMCs. The chain couples TRBV9 to TRBJ2-3; 11 bases match TRBD2. CDR3: CASSFSGRGADTQYF. The DNA of the CDR3 is TGTGCCAGCAGCTTTAGCGGGAGGGGTGCCGATACGCAGTATTTT.